What follows describes a single T cell receptor (beta chain). Its binding antigen is unknown. Base qualities are not at hand, and no much larger clone is one base apart. Trimming accounts for 3 bases at V and 1 base at J, while the number of junction bases matched to no gene is 6. Inclusive of the bounding cysteine and phenylalanine, the CDR3 is 17 residues long. Only the CDR3 portion is preserved as DNA: 51 bases, with reading frame beginning at the first base. CDR1 SGHRS and CDR2 YFSETQ are derived from the germline V gene. This specimen comes from a study of graft-versus-host responses after intestinal transplantation (dated by TCRdb to about 2021). Broadly, across the study: The transplants that recipients received were multivisceral, liver-intestinal, or isolated intestinal. Anti-thymocyte globulin induction was given to all recipients, followed by maintenance tacrolimus and steroids for approximately three years. After intestinal transplantation, graft-versus-host and host-versus-graft alloreactive T cell clones in the graft, circulation and bone marrow were tracked using bulk TCR-beta CDR3 sequencing. To identify alloreactive clones, pre-transplant mixed lymphocyte reaction products were sequenced and compared with unstimulated pre-transplant donor and recipient T cells. Of the roughly 24 intestinal transplant recipients enrolled in the cohort, one of whom was a retransplant, a few patients without pretransplant specimens were excluded. Donor T cell macrochimerism was defined as a peak of at least 4% donor T cells among recipient peripheral blood mononuclear cells. Rather than going through the commercial service, samples from three later patients were sequenced in-house on an Illumina MiSeq and processed with MiXCR.

The study at large found these results: Early after transplant, peak levels of circulating GvH clones were found to be associated with declines in HvG clones. GvH clones were found in recipient bone marrow, and some of the GvH clones appeared earlier in ileal mucosa or blood, which is consistent with an intestinal mucosal origin. In the allografts of patients with donor T cell macrochimerism, GvH to HvG T cell clonal ratios were high. The conclusions were limited by the relatively low number and heterogeneity of the intestinal transplant patients.

In the first month after transplant, blood samples were collected up to 4 times, and after that at least monthly when available. The library was prepared using the immunoSEQ multiplex PCR assay. For most patients, genomic DNA was subjected to high-throughput TCR-beta CDR3 sequencing by Adaptive Biotechnologies. The authors' pipeline ran thus. Adaptive's ImmunoSEQ software was the source of the TCR sequencing data for 15 to 20 patients, while a few other patients were processed with MiXCR and VDJtools. CDR3 nucleotide sequences shared by donor and recipient were removed because the origin of these sequences could not be assigned. To be classed as alloreactive, a clone needed at least 2-fold expansion over unstimulated cells and a minimum CFSE-low frequency of 0.002% (template counts) or 0.001% (read counts). Mappable clones were those detected in sequenced pre-transplant spleen, lymph node, or MLR CFSE-low populations of the donor or recipient. The cumulative frequency of alloreactive clones was calculated as a percentage of all sequences, weighted by copy number. TCRdb obtained this table from immuneACCESS and retained in-frame rearrangements with V and J assigned. These tables miss some clones; where compared with another copy, unresolved V genes account for less than half of the shortfall, and the remainder is unexplained. D and trimming were read from the DNA, whereas the V and J calls and clone size are those reported in that table. The sample includes 40,000 or so clones, with roughly 80% observed a single time. In total, the top ten clones hold about 3.7% of the sample.

The clonotype comes from a human patient who received an intestinal transplant, so some T cells may come from the graft donor. The material sequenced was PBMCs, taken about 38 months after transplant. Here the chain combines TRBV5-1 and TRBJ2-7, with TRBD2 identical over 14 junction bases. The CDR3 region: CASSWGLAGALSYEQYF. At the DNA level, the sequence is TGCGCCAGCAGCTGGGGACTAGCGGGGGCCCTTTCCTACGAGCAGTACTTC. The CDR3 plus the reference TRBV5-1 and TRBJ2-7 genes for the other parts give the full variable domain: KAGVTQTPRYLIKTRGQQVTLSCSPISGHRSVSWYQQTPGQGLQFLFEYFSETQRNKGNFPGRFSGRQFSNSRSEMNVSTLELGDSALYLCASSWGLAGALSYEQYFGPGTRLTVT.